This T cell receptor (beta chain) comes out of a study of blood T cell repertoires in COVID-19. Study as a whole: Whether acute or convalescent, the COVID-19 samples came from the United States, Italy and Spain. Sample material is recorded as cDNA or gDNA derived from T cells, B-cell-depleted T cells, or PBMCs.

In the source study's methods: Amplification of reference gene primers was used by the study to estimate nucleated cell counts. The repertoire was sequenced with immunoSEQ multiplex PCR; TCRdb's copy has only in-frame clones and lacks some. Clone size and the V and J calls come from that table; the DNA yielded D and trimming. Here the sample spans tens of thousands of clones, 75% to 90% being singletons. The CDR3 extends over 16 amino acids. Germline V gives CDR1 MDHEN, CDR2 SYDVKM. The trim removed 4 bases at V and 7 bases at J, leaving 10 bases unmatched. The clonotype comes from a woman of 80 years or more with active COVID-19. This chain uses TRBV28 with TRBJ2-5; 12 bases match TRBD2. Material for sequencing was peripheral blood. CDR3 sequence reads: CASSSRLAGEVGTQYF. The CDR3, as DNA: TGTGCCAGCAGTTCTCGACTAGCGGGAGAGGTAGGGACCCAGTACTTC.